A single sample gave rise to the 4 T cell receptor beta chains below, sequenced in a study of early T cells in non-severe SARS-CoV-2 infection. TCRdb independently ran MiXCR on the 5' RACE reads; one entry per CDR3 protein. Among 76,000 or so distinct CDR3 sequences, approximately 11% were seen once, and the ten largest hold around 5%. The sequencing sample was made of whole blood. All receptors come from an adult who was a healthcare worker with PCR-confirmed SARS-CoV-2 infection or an uninfected control (not recorded which).

There are many counts of this clonotype. This chain connects TRBV2 to TRBJ2-2; D ambiguous. V was shortened by 7 bases and J by 4 bases, with 10 bases between the two germline ends. In germline, CDR1 is SNHLY, CDR2 FYNNEI. This CDR3 region has 13 residues. CDR3 residues: CASMETVTGELFF. The CDR3 coding sequence is TGTGCCAGCATGGAAACGGTCACCGGGGAGCTGTTTTTT.

This clonotype was counted many times. The genes are TRBV12-3 or TRBV12-4 and TRBJ2-2; 7 positions agree with TRBD1. V lost 6 bases and J lost 3; bases outside the gene matches: 7. This CDR3 spans 15 amino acids. The CDR3 DNA reads as TGTGCCAGCAGCACAACCACAGGGGACACCGGGGAGCTGTTTTTT. It is translated as CASSTTTGDTGELFF.

At least ten counts were recorded for this clonotype. The CDR3, as DNA: TGCAGCGTTGATGGTCACCGAGACAACAATGAGCAGTTCTTC. Residues: CSVDGHRDNNEQFF. This chain joins TRBV29-1 and TRBJ2-1; D not certain. Germline V gene data show CDR1 as SQVTM and CDR2 as ANQGSEA. Trimming removed 3 bases at V and 5 bases at J, with 14 bases between. The CDR3 runs to 14 residues.

This clonotype was detected many times. This rearrangement joins TRBV11-2 to TRBJ2-1, with D possibly matching TRBD2 (6 bases). Germline-derived CDR1 and CDR2 are SGHAT and FQNNGV. V dropped 0 bases and J dropped 15 bases, with 9 bases sitting between them. This CDR3 contains 11 residues. Here the CDR3 DNA reads TGTGCCAGCAGCTTAGATCCGGAGGGGTTCTTC. It encodes CASSLDPEGFF.